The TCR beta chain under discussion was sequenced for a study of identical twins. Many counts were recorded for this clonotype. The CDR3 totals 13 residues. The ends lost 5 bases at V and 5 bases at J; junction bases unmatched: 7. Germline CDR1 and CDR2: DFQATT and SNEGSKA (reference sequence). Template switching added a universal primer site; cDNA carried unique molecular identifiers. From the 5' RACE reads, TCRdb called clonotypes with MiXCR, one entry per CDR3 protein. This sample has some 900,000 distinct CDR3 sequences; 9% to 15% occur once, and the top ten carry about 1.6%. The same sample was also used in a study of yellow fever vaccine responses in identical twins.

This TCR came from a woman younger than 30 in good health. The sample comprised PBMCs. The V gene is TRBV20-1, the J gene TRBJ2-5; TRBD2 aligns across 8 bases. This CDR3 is CSAGTRAYETQYF. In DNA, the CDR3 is TGCAGTGCTGGGACTAGGGCGTATGAGACCCAGTACTTC.